This T cell receptor (beta chain) is drawn from a study of cytomegalovirus exposure and HLA in healthy donors. The wider study: Unique TCRs numbering roughly 85 million, obtained from HLA-typed donors, made up an early data release. Study findings and constraints: Association of a missense DCLRE1C variant with TCR beta V- and J-gene trimming was reported in a later analysis.

This clone was detected only a few times. The antigen is undetermined. The CDR3 contains 15 residues. Germline V gene data show CDR1 as MNHNS and CDR2 as SASEGT. V shed 2 bases, J shed 4 bases, and the junction held 1 base outside the gene matches. 13 Jbeta primers and 60 Vbeta primers were used for the PCR. Assay used: immunoSEQ multiplex PCR; TCRdb lists only in-frame clones, some missing. Altogether 110,000 or so clones are present, around 77% being singletons, with the ten largest covering 5.4%. The TCR originated in a woman aged 25 to 45 in good health and CMV-seropositive. The chain links TRBV6-1 to TRBJ2-7; 14 bases line up with TRBD2. Source material: PBMCs. The CDR3 reads CASSERLAGGYEQYF. As DNA, the CDR3 is TGTGCCAGCAGTGAAAGACTAGCGGGAGGGTACGAGCAGTACTTC.